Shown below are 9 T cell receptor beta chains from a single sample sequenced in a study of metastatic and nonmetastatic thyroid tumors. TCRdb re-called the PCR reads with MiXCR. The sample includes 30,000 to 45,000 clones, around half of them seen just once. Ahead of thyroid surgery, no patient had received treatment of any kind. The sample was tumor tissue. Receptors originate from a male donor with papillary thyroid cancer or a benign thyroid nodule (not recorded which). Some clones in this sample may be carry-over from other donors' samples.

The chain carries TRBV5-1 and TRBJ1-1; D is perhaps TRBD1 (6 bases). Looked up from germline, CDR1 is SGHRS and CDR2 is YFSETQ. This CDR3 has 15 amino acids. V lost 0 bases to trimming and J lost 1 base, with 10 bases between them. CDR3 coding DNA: TGCGCCAGCAGCTTGGACGGGGGCAGGAACACTGAAGCTTTCTTT. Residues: CASSLDGGRNTEAFF. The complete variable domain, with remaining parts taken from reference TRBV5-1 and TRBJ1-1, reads KAGVTQTPRYLIKTRGQQVTLSCSPISGHRSVSWYQQTPGQGLQFLFEYFSETQRNKGNFPGRFSGRQFSNSRSEMNVSTLELGDSALYLCASSLDGGRNTEAFFGQGTRLTVV.

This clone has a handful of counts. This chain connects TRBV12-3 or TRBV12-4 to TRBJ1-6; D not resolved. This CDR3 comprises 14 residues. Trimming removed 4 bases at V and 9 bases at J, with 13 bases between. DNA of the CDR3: TGTGCCAGCAGTTCGAGGCAGTGGGGTTCACCCCTCCACTTT. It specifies CASSSRQWGSPLHF.

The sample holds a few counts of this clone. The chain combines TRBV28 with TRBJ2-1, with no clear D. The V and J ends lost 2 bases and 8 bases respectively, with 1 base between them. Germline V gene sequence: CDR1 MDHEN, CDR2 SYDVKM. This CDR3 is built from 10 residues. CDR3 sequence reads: CASSLDEQFF. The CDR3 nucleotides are TGTGCCAGCAGTTTAGATGAGCAGTTCTTC. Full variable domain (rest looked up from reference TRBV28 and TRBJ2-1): DVKVTQSSRYLVKRTGEKVFLECVQDMDHENMFWYRQDPGLGLRLIYFSYDVKMKEKGDIPEGYSVSREKKERFSLILESASTNQTSMYLCASSLDEQFFGPGTRLTVL.

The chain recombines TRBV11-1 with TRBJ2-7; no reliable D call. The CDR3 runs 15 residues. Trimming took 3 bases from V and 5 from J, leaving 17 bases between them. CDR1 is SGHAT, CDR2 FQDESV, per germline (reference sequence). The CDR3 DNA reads TGTGCCAGCAGCTTTCGGACGGCCGGTATGGACGAGCAGTACTTC. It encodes CASSFRTAGMDEQYF.

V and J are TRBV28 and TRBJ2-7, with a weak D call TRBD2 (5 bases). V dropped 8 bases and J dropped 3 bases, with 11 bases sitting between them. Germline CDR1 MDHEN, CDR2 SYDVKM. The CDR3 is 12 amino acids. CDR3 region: CASSEGFYEQYF. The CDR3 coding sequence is TGTGCCAGCTCCGAGGGCTTCTACGAGCAGTACTTC.

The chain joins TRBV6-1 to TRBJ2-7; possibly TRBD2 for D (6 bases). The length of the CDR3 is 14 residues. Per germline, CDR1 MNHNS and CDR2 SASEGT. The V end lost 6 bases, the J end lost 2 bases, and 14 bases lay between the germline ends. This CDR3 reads CASRDQRATYEQYF. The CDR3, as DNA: TGTGCCAGCAGGGACCAGCGGGCCACCTACGAGCAGTACTTC.

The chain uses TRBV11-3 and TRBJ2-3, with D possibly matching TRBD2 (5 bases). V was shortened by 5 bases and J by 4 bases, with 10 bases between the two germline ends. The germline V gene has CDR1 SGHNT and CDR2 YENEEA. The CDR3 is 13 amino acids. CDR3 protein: CASSGPLADTQYF. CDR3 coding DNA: TGTGCCAGCAGCGGACCACTAGCAGATACGCAGTATTTT.

Written as DNA, the CDR3 is TGTGCCAGCAGTTTAAGGGTATGGGCTTTCTTT. Its protein is CASSLRVWAFF. This rearrangement joins TRBV28 to TRBJ1-1; D is undetermined. The V gene's germline CDR1 is MDHEN and CDR2 SYDVKM. The CDR3 contains 11 residues. Trimming took 2 bases from V and 11 from J, leaving 9 bases between them.

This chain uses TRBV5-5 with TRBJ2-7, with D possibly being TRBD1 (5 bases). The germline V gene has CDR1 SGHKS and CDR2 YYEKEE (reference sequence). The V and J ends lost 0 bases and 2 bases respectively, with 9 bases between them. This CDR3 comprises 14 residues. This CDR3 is CASSLGSGTYEQYF. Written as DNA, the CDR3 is TGTGCCAGCAGCTTGGGGTCAGGGACCTACGAGCAGTACTTC.